Each of the 18 T cell receptor beta chains below was sequenced from the same sample in a study of blood T cell repertoires in COVID-19. The protocol was immunoSEQ multiplex PCR, while the TCRdb copy is restricted to in-frame clones and leaves out a portion. Here the sample spans 200,000 to 250,000 clones, about 86% being singletons. The sample consisted of peripheral blood. These receptors all come from a woman aged 45-60 years with COVID-19, enrolled during active disease.

The rearrangement uses TRBV5-8 and TRBJ2-1; 7 positions match TRBD1. The germline CDR1 and CDR2 sequences are SGHTS and YDEGEE. The CDR3 length is 17 residues. Trimming removed 0 bases from V and 12 bases from J; junction bases left unmatched: 18. CDR3 coding DNA: TGTGCCAGCAGCTTGGTATACGATACAGGGGATGAGCGTGGGCAGTTCTTC. Translating it yields CASSLVYDTGDERGQFF.

The J gene is TRBJ1-6, the V gene TRBV11-3; D remains ambiguous. The germline gives CDR1 SGHNT, CDR2 YENEEA. Trimming took off 5 bases at V and 6 bases at J, with 20 bases between the two ends. The CDR3 is 17 amino acids. CDR3 bases: TGTGCCAGCAGCCCTAGTCACGGACTCAAGGTTAATTCACCCCTCCACTTT. It specifies CASSPSHGLKVNSPLHF. Complete variable domain (other parts from reference TRBV11-3 and TRBJ1-6): EAGVVQSPRYKIIEKKQPVAFWCNPISGHNTLYWYLQNLGQGPELLIRYENEEAVDDSQLPKDRFSAERLKGVDSTLKIQPAELGDSAVYLCASSPSHGLKVNSPLHFGNGTRLTVT.

The rearrangement uses TRBV5-1 and TRBJ2-1; weak D call: TRBD2 (6 bases). There are 14 residues in the CDR3. Germline CDR1 is SGHRS and CDR2 is YFSETQ. V was shortened by 0 bases and J by 7 bases, with 11 bases between the two germline ends. This CDR3 reads CASSLAGGWNEQFF. The CDR3, as DNA: TGCGCCAGCAGCTTGGCCGGAGGGTGGAATGAGCAGTTCTTC.

The rearrangement uses TRBV27 and TRBJ1-2, with D perhaps matching TRBD1 (6 bases). The CDR3 is 12 residues long. In germline, CDR1 is MNHEY, CDR2 SMNVEV (reference sequence). The germline V and J ends were trimmed by 2 bases and 6 bases, with 7 bases remaining between them. DNA of the CDR3: TGTGCCAGCAGTTTACCAGGGGATGGCTACACCTTC. Encoded protein: CASSLPGDGYTF.

V is TRBV10-1 and J is TRBJ2-1, with 9 bases aligning to TRBD1. The CDR3 has 16 residues. V lost 0 bases to trimming and J lost 7 bases; unmatched junction nucleotides: 7. Germline V gene lookup returns CDR1 WNHNN and CDR2 SYGVQD (reference sequence). The CDR3 nucleotides are TGCGCCAGCAGTGAGTCGGGGACAGGGAGGGTGAATGAGCAGTTCTTC. Protein: CASSESGTGRVNEQFF.

This clone was seen a few times. The chain has TRBV2 and TRBJ1-1, with a possible D match to TRBD1 (5 bases). The CDR3 sequence is 15 residues long. CDR1 is SNHLY and CDR2 is FYNNEI in the germline V gene. Between the trimmed V and J ends, which lost 0 bases and 1 base, there was a span of 9 bases. The CDR3 DNA sequence: TGTGCCAGCAGTGAAGCGGGGCTTAGGAACACTGAAGCTTTCTTT. Amino acid sequence: CASSEAGLRNTEAFF.

The V and J genes are TRBV7-3 and TRBJ1-2; D possibly corresponds to TRBD1 (6 bases). Germline-derived CDR1 and CDR2 are SGHTA and FQGTGA. This CDR3 is built from 19 residues. Trimming stripped 5 bases from V and 0 bases from J, with 25 bases between. The CDR3, as DNA: TGTGCCAGCAGCCTTGCGGGGGGTTCTTACAGGGATTCTAACTATGGCTACACCTTC. Amino acids: CASSLAGGSYRDSNYGYTF.

This clone was recorded a few times. J is TRBJ1-1 and V is TRBV7-9; TRBD1 matches at 7 bases. This CDR3 contains 13 residues. J gave up 0 bases and V 10 bases, and 5 bases lay outside the gene matches. Looked up from germline, CDR1 is SEHNR and CDR2 is FQNEAQ (reference sequence). CDR3 coding DNA: TGTGCCACCTCCGACAGGGTGAACACTGAAGCTTTCTTT. Protein sequence: CATSDRVNTEAFF.

This chain joins TRBV24-1 and TRBJ2-7; tentatively, D is TRBD1 (6 bases). This CDR3 comprises 15 residues. The V gene lost 12 bases and the J gene lost 2 bases, with 22 bases spanning the gap. Germline CDR1 and CDR2: KGHDR and SFDVKD. For the CDR3, the DNA is TGTGCCCCTGCCCCAACAGGGCCCCTTCCCTACGAGCAGTACTTC. Encoded protein: CAPAPTGPLPYEQYF.

In DNA form, the CDR3 reads TGTGCCAGTAGCTCCAAAGACCTACTACAAGAGACCCAGTACTTC. Translating it yields CASSSKDLLQETQYF. The genes are TRBV19 and TRBJ2-5, with D uncertain. Trimming left V 6 bases short and J 2 bases short, with 16 bases between. CDR1 is LNHDA and CDR2 is SQIVND in the germline V gene (reference sequence). CDR3 length: 15 amino acids.

This clone was seen a single time. The chain couples TRBV6-1 to TRBJ1-2; a possible D gene is TRBD1 (6 bases). Germline lookup yields CDR1 MNHNS and CDR2 SASEGT. Trimming left V 3 bases short and J 8 bases short, with 16 bases between. The CDR3 covers 14 residues. The CDR3 DNA sequence: TGTGCCAGCAGTGATGCGGGTGTCAGGGGCGGCTACACCTTC. Translating it yields CASSDAGVRGGYTF.

V is TRBV4-3 and J is TRBJ2-6, with no clear D. There are 17 residues in the CDR3. Trimming cost V 3 bases and J 0 bases, with 12 bases left between them. CDR1 and CDR2 from the germline V gene are LGHNA and YSLEER. CDR3 sequence: CASSQALRISGANVLTF. The CDR3 nucleotides read TGCGCCAGCAGCCAGGCACTACGTATCTCTGGGGCCAACGTCCTGACTTTC.

This chain connects TRBV24-1 to TRBJ2-1; perhaps TRBD1 as D (6 bases). V shed 6 bases and J shed 14 bases, with 13 bases lying between them. CDR1 and CDR2 (germline): KGHDR, SFDVKD. The CDR3 covers 11 residues. In DNA form, the CDR3 reads TGTGCCACCAGTACCCCCCAGGGGAAGTTCTTC. Residues: CATSTPQGKFF.

The chain is built from TRBV4-3 and TRBJ1-6; the match to TRBD1 covers 10 bases. Germline CDR1 reads LGHNA; CDR2 reads YSLEER. CDR3 length equals 14 residues. V trimming: 7 bases; J trimming: 9 bases; junction bases outside the gene matches: 6. CDR3 DNA: TGCGCCAGCACCGCGGACAGGGGGTTTTCACCCCTCCACTTT. Amino acids: CASTADRGFSPLHF.

In this sample, this clone turned up once. V gene TRBV11-2 combines with J gene TRBJ1-2, with a possible D match to TRBD1 (6 bases). The CDR3 is 13 residues long. Germline V gene lookup returns CDR1 SGHAT and CDR2 FQNNGV. The germline V and J ends were trimmed by 3 bases and 8 bases, with 13 bases remaining between them. CDR3 nucleotides: TGTGCCAGCAGCTTCAGGGGATTAAGGGGCTACACCTTC. This encodes CASSFRGLRGYTF.

CDR3 coding DNA: TGTGCCACCGCCCCTGGACATAGTGGCAAAAACATTCAGTACTTC. It specifies CATAPGHSGKNIQYF. The chain uses TRBV10-3 and TRBJ2-4; TRBD1 is a possible D gene (5 bases). V shed 10 bases and J shed 3 bases, with 19 bases lying between them. CDR3 length equals 15 residues. Germline CDR1 is ENHRY and CDR2 is SYGVKD.

The table lists this clone with a few counts. The chain combines TRBV11-1 with TRBJ1-6, with D possibly TRBD1 on 6 matching bases. The V and J ends lost 3 bases and 8 bases respectively, with 14 bases between them. Per the germline V gene, CDR1 is SGHAT and CDR2 is FQDESV (reference sequence). The length of the CDR3 is 15 residues. The CDR3 loop reads CASSFSDRNYSPLHF. The CDR3 bases are TGTGCCAGCAGCTTCTCAGACAGGAATTATTCACCCCTCCACTTT.

This clone was seen just once. J is TRBJ2-3 and V is TRBV28; 10 bases match TRBD1. There are 15 residues in the CDR3. Per the germline V gene, CDR1 is MDHEN and CDR2 is SYDVKM. V trimming: 5 bases; J trimming: 5 bases; junction bases outside the gene matches: 7. CDR3 residues: CASSQPGQGLDTQYF. DNA of the CDR3: TGTGCCAGCAGTCAGCCGGGACAGGGGTTAGATACGCAGTATTTT.